This T cell receptor (beta chain) was identified in a study of shared clonotypes between healthy human individuals. Study-wide background: With ages of 18 to 49, the donors were two women and three men. The study, taken as a whole, reports: Non-shared clonotypes showed lower generation probabilities than clonotypes common to all four donors.

Terminally differentiated effector memory CD45RA+ cells were left out of the naive CD8 fraction, which was CD45RO-negative and positively selected for CCR7. Sequencing was at deep level. Genomic DNA of each subset was evenly split across several immunoSEQ plates. Profiled with immunoSEQ multiplex PCR; TCRdb holds only in-frame clones, not every one. The repertoire holds about 2.1 million clones, with 85% to 95% as singletons. Germline lookup yields CDR1 SGHDT and CDR2 YYEEEE. Trimming shortened V by 5 bases and J by 6 bases, and 9 bases separated the two germline ends. The CDR3 loop spans 12 amino acids. As to this clone: Its target is unknown.

The origin of this receptor is a man aged 18 to 29 in good health. Some clones in this sample may be carry-over from other donors' samples. This rearrangement joins TRBV5-6 to TRBJ2-1, with D unclear. Source material: naive CD8+ T cells from PBMCs. CDR3 bases: TGTGCCAGCAGTCCGTTTCCCAATGAGCAGTTCTTC. This translates into CASSPFPNEQFF.